Each of the 9 T cell receptor beta chains below was sequenced from the same sample in a study of T-cell memory formation after mild COVID-19 (dated by TCRdb to the early 2020s). The library was obtained by 5' RACE. Sequencer: Illumina NovaSeq 6000. TCRdb cleaned the public reads at Q25 with fastp, built clones with MiXCR and kept in-frame beta chains. Each CDR3 protein gets just one entry, which takes the most common genes and DNA from the rows behind it. Here the sample has roughly 200,000 distinct CDR3 sequences; about a sixth occur a single time. Of the sample, roughly 1.9% falls within the top ten clones. Sequenced sample: PBMCs or a T cell subset sorted from them (not recorded which). The source of these receptors is an adult woman who had mild COVID-19 (a few samples of this study predate the infection). The sample titles of this study are shuffled in the database, so cell type and time point are left out; the donor was told from shared clones.

The chain is built from TRBV5-6 and TRBJ2-5; TRBD2 matches 7 bases. CDR1 SGHDT and CDR2 YYEEEE come from the germline V gene. V lost 3 bases to trimming and J lost 0 bases; unmatched junction nucleotides: 8. The CDR3 length is 16 residues. The CDR3 is CASSSHVTSDQETQYF. DNA for the CDR3: TGTGCCAGCAGCTCCCACGTCACTAGCGACCAAGAGACCCAGTACTTC.

V and J are TRBV27 and TRBJ1-5; D unresolved. There are 14 residues in the CDR3. Trimming removed 2 bases at V and 8 bases at J, with 13 bases between. Germline V lookup: CDR1 MNHEY, CDR2 SMNVEV (reference sequence). CDR3 bases: TGTGCCAGCAGTTTAGGCTCGGGCTTCGAGCCCCAGCATTTT. Its protein product is CASSLGSGFEPQHF.

This rearrangement joins TRBV27 to TRBJ1-5; 9 positions match TRBD1. The germline CDR1 and CDR2 sequences are MNHEY and SMNVEV (reference sequence). V dropped 6 bases and J dropped 2; count of bases not matched to a gene: 5. The CDR3 spans 15 residues. In nucleotides, the CDR3 is TGTGCCAGCAGCACAGGGGGCTCGGGCAATCAGCCCCAGCATTTT. Translation: CASSTGGSGNQPQHF.

The CDR3: CASSLSGVAGELFF. The CDR3 nucleotides are TGTGCCAGCAGCTTAAGTGGGGTCGCCGGGGAGCTGTTTTTT. The V and J genes are TRBV7-3 and TRBJ2-2; no firm D call. There are 14 residues in the CDR3. CDR1 is SGHTA and CDR2 is FQGTGA in the germline V gene. Trimming removed 1 base from V and 6 bases from J, with 9 bases in between.

The J gene is TRBJ2-7, the V gene TRBV12-3 or TRBV12-4, with D perhaps TRBD1 (7 bases). The V gene lost 7 bases and the J gene lost 1 base, with 23 bases spanning the gap. There are 17 residues in the CDR3. This CDR3 is CASTPGRRGALSYEQYF. In DNA form, the CDR3 reads TGTGCCAGCACCCCAGGGCGCAGGGGGGCCCTATCCTACGAGCAGTACTTC.

In this sample, this clonotype turned up many times. The chain uses TRBV7-9 and TRBJ2-1, with TRBD2 matching 8 bases. The CDR3 contains 15 residues. Trimming cost V 5 bases and J 8 bases; bases outside gene matches: 11. CDR1 is SEHNR and CDR2 is FQNEAQ in the germline V gene (reference sequence). CDR3 coding DNA: TGTGCCAGCAGCCTCAGCGGGAGTACTCGTTATGAGCAGTTCTTC. Residues: CASSLSGSTRYEQFF.

This clonotype was seen ten or more times. This chain uses TRBV6-5 with TRBJ2-1; no reliable D call. The CDR3 is made up of 13 amino acids. Germline V gives CDR1 MNHEY, CDR2 SVGAGI. Deletions cut 6 bases from V and 5 bases from J, with 11 bases between. CDR3 region: CASRGQSHNEQFF. The CDR3 bases are TGTGCCAGCAGAGGTCAGAGTCACAATGAGCAGTTCTTC.

This clonotype was counted a few times. As DNA, the CDR3 is TGTGCCACCAGCGATCCCGGGACAGGGTCCTACGAGCAGTACTTC. Translating it yields CATSDPGTGSYEQYF. V is TRBV24-1 and J is TRBJ2-7; 9 nucleotides align to TRBD1. This CDR3 contains 15 residues. V trimming: 7 bases; J trimming: 1 base; junction bases outside the gene matches: 7. CDR1 and CDR2 (germline): KGHDR, SFDVKD.

The chain couples TRBV12-3 or TRBV12-4 to TRBJ2-1, with TRBD2 matching over 10 bases. This CDR3 contains 14 residues. The ends lost 5 bases at V and 14 bases at J; junction bases unmatched: 12. CDR3 nucleotide sequence: TGTGCCAGCAGTCCGGGGACTAGCGCCGAAGTCAAGTTCTTC. It encodes CASSPGTSAEVKFF.